A selection of T cell receptor beta chains follows, all from one sample in a study of blood T cell repertoires in COVID-19. Only in-frame clones appear in the TCRdb table, and some are missing; sequencing was by immunoSEQ multiplex PCR. Of a few hundred thousand clones in the sample, 83% were seen once. The sample was peripheral blood. The receptors derive from a woman between 25 and 40 years old with COVID-19, enrolled during active disease. Each CDR3 is given with its conserved first and last residue. The D gene is left open where the match is weak. Only part of the rows carry a size: once, few, many, or a class if the clone is expanded.

clone_size	v_call	d_call	j_call	cdr3_aa	cdr3_nt
-	TRBV5-4	TRBD1	TRBJ1-2	CASSLGTGVSLSPNYGYTF	TGTGCCAGCAGCTTGGGGACAGGGGTCTCCCTCTCCCCAAACTATGGCTACACCTTC
-	TRBV9	TRBD2	TRBJ2-1	CASSVRLAGDHNEQFF	TGTGCCAGCAGCGTACGACTAGCGGGGGACCACAATGAGCAGTTCTTC
-	TRBV30	-	TRBJ1-2	CACFGQLRYGYTF	TGTGCCTGCTTCGGACAGCTCCGGTATGGCTACACCTTC
-	TRBV28	TRBD1	TRBJ1-4	CASSSGQFNEKLFF	TGTGCCAGCAGTTCGGGACAGTTTAATGAAAAACTGTTTTTT
-	TRBV6-6	-	TRBJ2-4	CASSYPTNLAKNIQYF	TGTGCCAGCAGTTACCCGACAAATCTAGCCAAAAACATTCAGTACTTC
-	TRBV6-5	-	TRBJ1-1	CALSKAQAFF	TGTGCTCTTAGTAAAGCACAAGCTTTCTTT
-	TRBV7-6	TRBD1	TRBJ2-7	CASSPAGDRGHEQYF	TGTGCCAGCAGCCCTGCTGGGGACAGGGGGCACGAGCAGTACTTC
-	TRBV9	TRBD2	TRBJ2-2	CASSSGLVNTGELFF	TGTGCCAGCAGCTCCGGACTAGTTAACACCGGGGAGCTGTTTTTT
-	TRBV6-2/TRBV6-3	-	TRBJ2-6	CASSYFSGGLSGANVLTF	TGTGCCAGCAGTTACTTTTCTGGAGGCCTCTCTGGGGCCAACGTCCTGACTTTC
few	TRBV24-1	TRBD1	TRBJ2-1	CATSRTGALVNEQFF	TGTGCCACCAGTAGGACAGGTGCCCTGGTGAATGAGCAGTTCTTC
-	TRBV7-9	TRBD1	TRBJ2-4	CASSLGGQGRAKNIQYF	TGTGCCAGCAGCTTAGGGGGACAGGGAAGAGCCAAAAACATTCAGTACTTC
-	TRBV5-4	TRBD2	TRBJ2-5	CASSSGLAGGETQYF	TGTGCCAGCAGCTCGGGACTAGCGGGGGGGGAGACCCAGTACTTC
once	TRBV9	-	TRBJ1-5	CASDSGGGQPQHF	TGTGCCAGCGATTCCGGGGGAGGTCAGCCCCAGCATTTT
-	TRBV28	TRBD1	TRBJ2-1	CASSLAGGAYNEQFF	TGTGCCAGCAGTTTAGCAGGGGGCGCGTACAATGAGCAGTTCTTC
few	TRBV18	TRBD1	TRBJ1-4	CASSPPYGQDQATNEKLFF	TGTGCCAGCTCACCACCCTACGGACAGGACCAGGCAACTAATGAAAAACTGTTTTTT
-	TRBV9	-	TRBJ2-7	CASSGPYEQYF	TGTGCCAGCAGCGGGCCTTACGAGCAGTACTTC
-	TRBV9	-	TRBJ1-3	CASSVEAIPGNTIYF	TGTGCCAGCAGCGTAGAAGCGATCCCGGGAAACACCATATATTTT
-	TRBV9	-	TRBJ1-6	CASSVEDLGASYNSPLHF	TGTGCCAGCAGCGTAGAAGATTTGGGGGCCTCCTATAATTCACCCCTCCACTTT
-	TRBV5-1	-	TRBJ2-1	CASSLARFQGGANEQFF	TGCGCCAGCAGCTTGGCCAGATTTCAGGGCGGGGCCAATGAGCAGTTCTTC
-	TRBV3-1/TRBV3-2	-	TRBJ1-6	CASSQGDSPLHF	TGTGCCAGCAGCCAGGGCGATTCACCCCTCCACTTT
-	TRBV9	TRBD2	TRBJ2-1	CASSVATSGLDEQFF	TGTGCCAGCAGCGTAGCGACTAGCGGTTTGGATGAGCAGTTCTTC
-	TRBV5-6	TRBD2	TRBJ2-5	CASSLVSGGETQYF	TGTGCCAGCAGCTTGGTCAGCGGGGGAGAGACCCAGTACTTC
-	TRBV11-2	TRBD2	TRBJ2-5	CASSLLSDTASGAETQYF	TGTGCCAGCAGCTTACTTTCGGATACGGCTAGCGGGGCAGAGACCCAGTACTTC
-	TRBV5-4	TRBD2	TRBJ2-3	CASSLDLAGASTDTQYF	TGTGCCAGCAGCTTGGATTTAGCGGGGGCTAGCACAGATACGCAGTATTTT
-	TRBV6-2/TRBV6-3	TRBD1	TRBJ1-2	CASSQGQLYGYTF	TGTGCCAGCAGTCAGGGACAGCTCTATGGCTACACCTTC
-	TRBV9	-	TRBJ1-3	CASSVDPVPGNTIYF	TGTGCCAGCAGCGTAGACCCAGTCCCTGGAAACACCATATATTTT
-	TRBV27	-	TRBJ2-7	CASSPPGDEQYF	TGTGCCAGCAGTCCCCCCGGGGACGAGCAGTACTTC
-	TRBV19	TRBD1	TRBJ2-7	CASRGTGPLYEQYF	TGTGCCAGTAGAGGGACAGGGCCTCTCTACGAGCAGTACTTC
few	TRBV4-2	TRBD2	TRBJ2-5	CASSQEGTSGGETQYF	TGTGCCAGCAGCCAAGAGGGGACTAGCGGGGGAGAGACCCAGTACTTC
once	TRBV19	TRBD1	TRBJ1-6	CASSPVRDRGSPLHF	TGTGCCAGTAGCCCAGTGCGGGACAGGGGATCACCCCTCCACTTT
-	TRBV6-5	TRBD1	TRBJ1-2	CASRNIPGGYAGYTF	TGTGCCAGCAGAAACATTCCAGGGGGGTATGCTGGCTACACCTTC
many	TRBV6-5	TRBD1	TRBJ1-2	CASSYLGQVENTF	TGTGCCAGCAGTTACTTGGGACAGGTTGAGAACACCTTC
once	TRBV5-1	-	TRBJ2-2	CASSFNREFTGELFF	TGCGCCAGCAGCTTTAACAGGGAATTCACCGGGGAGCTGTTTTTT
-	TRBV7-2	-	TRBJ2-1	CASSITRGSYNEQFF	TGTGCCAGCAGCATAACTAGGGGGTCATACAATGAGCAGTTCTTC
-	TRBV7-9	-	TRBJ2-7	CASSSTTWGLSTGSYEQYF	TGTGCCAGCAGCTCTACGACATGGGGGCTATCTACTGGCTCCTACGAGCAGTACTTC
once	TRBV6-1	-	TRBJ2-1	CASSEVEYNEQFF	TGTGCCAGCAGTGAAGTTGAGTACAATGAGCAGTTCTTC
-	TRBV28	TRBD1	TRBJ1-2	CASSLPQGASYGYTF	TGTGCCAGCAGTCTTCCCCAGGGGGCCAGCTATGGCTACACCTTC
-	TRBV5-1	TRBD2	TRBJ2-7	CASSPSLATRDEQYF	TGCGCCAGCAGCCCCTCACTAGCGACGAGAGACGAGCAGTACTTC
-	TRBV7-2	-	TRBJ2-7	CASSSGRLEQYF	TGTGCCAGCAGCTCCGGTAGATTAGAGCAGTACTTC
-	TRBV28	-	TRBJ1-1	CASSPPRGGTEAFF	TGTGCCAGCAGTCCCCCCCGGGGAGGCACTGAAGCTTTCTTT